The 24 T cell receptor beta chains below all came from one sample that was sequenced in a study of blood T cell repertoires in COVID-19. Clones were read by immunoSEQ multiplex PCR, and TCRdb kept only the in-frame ones, dropping some. The sample has 30,000 to 45,000 clones, about 82% seen once. The sequenced material came from peripheral blood. The receptors derive from a human donor in a cohort sampled during active COVID-19.

The chain couples TRBV6-5 to TRBJ2-3; D call uncertain. The germline gives CDR1 MNHEY, CDR2 SVGAGI. The V end lost 4 bases, the J end lost 0 bases, and 11 bases lay between the germline ends. CDR3 length: 15 residues. The CDR3 spells CASSSLPESTDTQYF. The CDR3, as DNA: TGTGCCAGCAGTTCCTTGCCAGAAAGCACAGATACGCAGTATTTT.

This rearrangement joins TRBV24-1 to TRBJ2-2, with a weak D call TRBD1 (6 bases). Germline V lookup: CDR1 KGHDR, CDR2 SFDVKD. The length of the CDR3 is 14 residues. Trimming stripped 8 bases from V and 5 bases from J, with 14 bases between. CDR3 protein: CATTTGTQTGELFF. The CDR3 DNA reads as TGTGCCACCACGACCGGGACACAAACCGGGGAGCTGTTTTTT.

This rearrangement joins TRBV7-6 to TRBJ2-3, with D hard to call. In germline, CDR1 is SGHVS, CDR2 FNYEAQ. V lost 2 bases and J lost 4, with 7 bases in between. This CDR3 region has 13 residues. The CDR3 protein is CASSLREADTQYF. As DNA, the CDR3 is TGTGCCAGCAGCTTAAGAGAGGCAGATACGCAGTATTTT. Full variable domain (remainder filled in from reference TRBV7-6 and TRBJ2-3): GAGVSQSPRYKVTKRGQDVALRCDPISGHVSLYWYRQALGQGPEFLTYFNYEAQQDKSGLPNDRFSAERPEGSISTLTIQRTEQRDSAMYRCASSLREADTQYFGPGTRLTVL.

This clone was counted a few times. This chain joins TRBV14 and TRBJ1-1; no reliable D call. This CDR3 spans 14 amino acids. V was pared by 3 bases and J by 5 bases, with 13 bases between. The germline CDR1 and CDR2 sequences are SGHDN and FVKESK. CDR3 DNA: TGTGCCAGCAGCCAGTATGTCGGGAGGACTGAAGCTTTCTTT. Amino acid sequence: CASSQYVGRTEAFF.

The rearrangement uses TRBV9 and TRBJ1-1; the D is unclear. The CDR3 runs 16 residues. CDR1 and CDR2 from the germline V gene are SGDLS and YYNGEE. The V end lost 4 bases, the J end lost 0 bases, and 16 bases lay between the germline ends. CDR3 amino acids: CASSPKQLGVNTEAFF. CDR3 DNA sequence: TGTGCCAGCAGCCCTAAGCAGCTCGGGGTGAACACTGAAGCTTTCTTT.

The chain links TRBV5-1 to TRBJ2-1; 8 positions agree with TRBD2. V shed 1 base and J 2 bases; nucleotides not matched to a gene: 2. The CDR3 totals 15 residues. Germline loops: CDR1 SGHRS, CDR2 YFSETQ. Here the CDR3 reads CASSLSGGTYNEQFF. The CDR3 DNA follows: TGCGCCAGCAGCTTGAGCGGGGGCACCTACAATGAGCAGTTCTTC. The complete variable domain, with remaining parts taken from reference TRBV5-1 and TRBJ2-1, reads KAGVTQTPRYLIKTRGQQVTLSCSPISGHRSVSWYQQTPGQGLQFLFEYFSETQRNKGNFPGRFSGRQFSNSRSEMNVSTLELGDSALYLCASSLSGGTYNEQFFGPGTRLTVL.

V usage is TRBV7-2 and J usage is TRBJ1-2; perhaps TRBD1 as D (5 bases). Germline-derived CDR1 and CDR2 are SGHTA and FQGNSA. The CDR3 totals 14 residues. Trimming cost V 3 bases and J 2 bases, with 10 bases left between them. The CDR3 loop is CASSFTTENYGYTF. CDR3 in DNA: TGTGCCAGCAGCTTTACGACAGAGAACTATGGCTACACCTTC.

The DNA for the CDR3 is TGCGCCAGCAGAAGGACAGGGGGCGTATCTGAAGCTTTCTTT. It specifies CASRRTGGVSEAFF. The chain couples TRBV5-1 to TRBJ1-1; the match to TRBD1 covers 11 bases. The length of the CDR3 is 14 residues. Trimming at V came to 5 bases and at J to 6 bases, leaving 6 bases not matched to a gene. Germline CDR1 reads SGHRS; CDR2 reads YFSETQ. Using reference TRBV5-1 and TRBJ1-1 for the parts outside the CDR3, the full variable domain is KAGVTQTPRYLIKTRGQQVTLSCSPISGHRSVSWYQQTPGQGLQFLFEYFSETQRNKGNFPGRFSGRQFSNSRSEMNVSTLELGDSALYLCASRRTGGVSEAFFGQGTRLTVV.

This clone was observed a few times. The rearrangement uses TRBV15 and TRBJ2-1; the D is unclear. Trimming removed 0 bases at V and 10 bases at J, with 10 bases between. The length of the CDR3 is 13 residues. Germline-derived CDR1 and CDR2 are LNHNV and YYDKDF (reference sequence). CDR3 sequence (DNA): TGTGCCACCAGCAGAGATTCGAGGCGGGAGCAGTTCTTC. Translated, it gives CATSRDSRREQFF.

The rearrangement joins TRBV12-3 or TRBV12-4 to TRBJ2-7; D may be TRBD2 (6 bases). The CDR3 has 13 residues. Trimming took off 6 bases at V and 3 bases at J, with 12 bases between the two ends. Here the CDR3 reads CASSARDFYEQYF. CDR3 DNA: TGTGCCAGCAGCGCCCGGGACTTCTACGAGCAGTACTTC.

This chain joins TRBV4-1 and TRBJ2-5, with TRBD1 as a possible D gene (5 bases). The V end was cut by 0 bases, the J end by 2 bases, with 10 bases between. Germline V gene lookup returns CDR1 MGHRA and CDR2 YSYEKL. This CDR3 comprises 15 residues. The CDR3 bases are TGCGCCAGCAGCCAAGATCCCCCAGGGCAAGAGACCCAGTACTTC. Translating it yields CASSQDPPGQETQYF.

The rearrangement uses TRBV28 and TRBJ1-1, with unresolved D. The V gene's germline CDR1 is MDHEN and CDR2 SYDVKM. The CDR3 consists of 15 residues. Between the trimmed V and J ends, which lost 4 bases and 0 bases, there was a span of 12 bases. CDR3 nucleotide sequence: TGTGCCAGCAGTTCCCCCGACATCCTGAACACTGAAGCTTTCTTT. Translation gives CASSSPDILNTEAFF.

The chain uses TRBV19 and TRBJ2-1; possible D gene TRBD1, 5 bases. The CDR3 runs 15 residues. V was pared by 4 bases and J by 0 bases, with 10 bases between. CDR1 LNHDA and CDR2 SQIVND come from the germline V gene (reference sequence). CDR3 loop: CASSRGQPSYNEQFF. The CDR3 coding sequence is TGTGCCAGTAGTAGGGGCCAACCCTCCTACAATGAGCAGTTCTTC.

This rearrangement joins TRBV6-5 to TRBJ1-5; 8 bases match TRBD1. This CDR3 contains 15 residues. V shed 6 bases, J shed 2 bases, and the junction held 6 bases outside the gene matches. The V gene's germline CDR1 is MNHEY and CDR2 SVGAGI. The DNA of the CDR3 is TGTGCCAGCAGACAGACAGGGGTTGGCAATCAGCCCCAGCATTTT. Protein: CASRQTGVGNQPQHF.

CDR3 in amino acids: CASSYSGGNNYGYTF. The DNA for the CDR3 is TGTGCCAGCAGTTACTCCGGAGGAAATAACTATGGCTACACCTTC. The rearrangement uses TRBV6-2 or TRBV6-3 and TRBJ1-2; D remains unclear. Between the trimmed V and J ends, which lost 0 bases and 1 base, there was a span of 9 bases. Germline-derived CDR1 and CDR2 are MNHEY and SVGEGT. This CDR3 has 15 residues.

V is TRBV6-6 and J is TRBJ2-7; 9 bases align to TRBD2. V was clipped by 0 bases and J by 3 bases; unmatched bases: 0. Germline V CDR1 and CDR2: MNHNY, SVGAGI (reference sequence). This CDR3 is built from 14 residues. The CDR3 here is CASSYSSGGYEQYF. The CDR3 DNA reads TGTGCCAGCAGTTACTCTAGCGGGGGCTACGAGCAGTACTTC.

J is TRBJ2-5 and V is TRBV18; the D is unclear. Germline loops: CDR1 KGHSH, CDR2 LQKENI. This CDR3 has 14 amino acids. V was trimmed by 3 bases and J by 5 bases, leaving 13 bases between them. CDR3 region: CASSPPQHIETQYF. The DNA of the CDR3 is TGTGCCAGCTCACCGCCACAGCACATCGAGACCCAGTACTTC.

This clone has just a few counts. The rearrangement uses TRBV24-1 and TRBJ1-5; D perhaps matches TRBD1 (6 bases). The CDR3 runs 13 residues. Trimming left V 8 bases short and J 3 bases short, with 10 bases between. The germline V gene encodes CDR1 KGHDR and CDR2 SFDVKD. In nucleotides, the CDR3 is TGTGCCACCAACCGACAGGACAATCAGCCCCAGCATTTT. This encodes CATNRQDNQPQHF.

The CDR3 DNA reads TGTGCCAGTACCCTGGGGGGGCGGAAAACTGAAGCTTTCTTT. Protein product: CASTLGGRKTEAFF. This chain uses TRBV19 with TRBJ1-1, with D possibly being TRBD1 (6 bases). The CDR3 is 14 residues long. Germline CDR1 and CDR2: LNHDA and SQIVND (reference sequence). Trimming removed 7 bases from V and 5 bases from J, with 17 bases in between.

The chain has TRBV2 and TRBJ1-5; D gene unclear. Germline CDR1 and CDR2: SNHLY and FYNNEI. V lost 3 bases to trimming and J lost 7 bases, with 13 bases between them. The CDR3 extends over 14 amino acids. The CDR3, as DNA: TGTGCCAGCAGTGAGGGCCGACCGGTACAGCCCCAGCATTTT. This translates into CASSEGRPVQPQHF.

The rearrangement joins TRBV4-3 to TRBJ2-5; D might be TRBD2 (5 bases). This CDR3 has 13 amino acids. Germline V gene sequence: CDR1 LGHNA, CDR2 YSLEER. Trimming pared 3 bases from V and 2 bases from J, leaving 7 bases between. This CDR3 reads CASSQRVQETQYF. Written as DNA, the CDR3 is TGCGCCAGCAGCCAGAGGGTGCAAGAGACCCAGTACTTC.

The J gene is TRBJ1-2, the V gene TRBV24-1; D call uncertain. The CDR3 spans 12 residues. The germline V gene encodes CDR1 KGHDR and CDR2 SFDVKD. V dropped 6 bases and J dropped 7 bases, with 11 bases sitting between them. CDR3 sequence (DNA): TGTGCCACCAGTAATGAGGTGACTGGCTACACCTTC. Translation gives CATSNEVTGYTF.

The J gene is TRBJ1-1, the V gene TRBV4-2; D ambiguous. This CDR3 is built from 15 residues. V gave up 0 bases and J gave up 0 bases, with 8 bases separating them. Germline V gene sequence: CDR1 LGHNA, CDR2 YNFKEQ. CDR3 region: CASSQDKRMNTEAFF. DNA of the CDR3: TGTGCCAGCAGCCAAGATAAGAGAATGAACACTGAAGCTTTCTTT.

The chain combines TRBV9 with TRBJ2-2; D possibly corresponds to TRBD2 (7 bases). Trimming took 4 bases from V and 6 from J, leaving 19 bases between them. This CDR3 comprises 16 residues. Germline V gene data show CDR1 as SGDLS and CDR2 as YYNGEE. The CDR3 coding sequence is TGTGCCAGCAGCTTCGCCGTGGGGGGGCTTCCCGGGGAGCTGTTTTTT. Protein sequence: CASSFAVGGLPGELFF. The full variable domain, with the rest looked up from reference TRBV9 and TRBJ2-2, is DSGVTQTPKHLITATGQRVTLRCSPRSGDLSVYWYQQSLDQGLQFLIQYYNGEERAKGNILERFSAQQFPDLHSELNLSSLELGDSALYFCASSFAVGGLPGELFFGEGSRLTVL.